The source of this TCR beta chain is a study of circulating CD8 cells and anti-PD-1 response in melanoma. Study findings and constraints: At M1, fewer than 8% of TRB clonotypes appeared in multiple subsets. A small cohort with few responders supplied the baseline and M1 comparisons.

This CDR3 spans 16 amino acids. In germline, CDR1 is SGDLS, CDR2 YYNGEE. V lost 3 bases to trimming and J lost 3 bases; unmatched junction nucleotides: 5. Live CD3+CD8+TCRalphabeta+ cells were sorted into four subsets by PD-1 and/or TIGIT. By share, this clonotype ranks as medium-sized. Its antigen is not identified. Using approximately 16 ng of total RNA, TCR libraries were made with the QIAseq Immune Repertoire TCR panel. TCRdb used MiXCR to reprocess the reads, holding one entry per CDR3 protein. The sample carries 400 or so distinct CDR3 sequences, around a tenth recorded once. The chain couples TRBV9 to TRBJ2-1; TRBD2 matches at 11 bases. The starting material was CD8+ T cells from PBMCs, obtained at baseline or after one month of anti-PD-1 therapy (not recorded which). This sequence originates from a human donor with melanoma. This CDR3 is CASSDLTSGSYNEQFF. The CDR3 nucleotides are TGTGCCAGCAGCGATCTAACTAGCGGGAGCTACAATGAGCAGTTCTTC.